The table lists the clone carrying this T cell receptor beta chain with a few counts. The CDR3 covers 13 residues. Germline assignment: CDR1 WNHNN and CDR2 SYGVQD (reference sequence). V was shortened by 6 bases and J by 2 bases, with 11 bases between the two germline ends. The data originate from a study of early T cells in non-severe SARS-CoV-2 infection. TCRdb independently ran MiXCR on the 5' RACE reads; one entry per CDR3 protein. The data show 62,000 or so distinct CDR3 sequences, almost 9.5% seen once. V and J are TRBV10-1 and TRBJ2-7; D uncertain. This receptor was obtained from an adult who was a healthcare worker with PCR-confirmed SARS-CoV-2 infection or an uninfected control (not recorded which). The source material was whole blood. The DNA for the CDR3 is TGCGCCAGCAGACCATTGTGGGCCTACGAGCAGTACGTC. Its translation is CASRPLWAYEQYV.